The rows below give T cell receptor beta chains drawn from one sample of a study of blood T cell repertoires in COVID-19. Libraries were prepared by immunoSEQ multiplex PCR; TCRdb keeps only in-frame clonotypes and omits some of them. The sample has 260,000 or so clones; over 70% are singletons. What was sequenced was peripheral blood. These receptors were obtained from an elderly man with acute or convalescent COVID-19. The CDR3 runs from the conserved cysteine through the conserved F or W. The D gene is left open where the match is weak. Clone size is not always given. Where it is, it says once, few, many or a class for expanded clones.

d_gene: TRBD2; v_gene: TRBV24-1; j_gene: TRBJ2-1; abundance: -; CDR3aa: CATSVGTNSYNEQFF; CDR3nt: TGTGCCACCAGTGTAGGGACTAACTCCTACAATGAGCAGTTCTTC
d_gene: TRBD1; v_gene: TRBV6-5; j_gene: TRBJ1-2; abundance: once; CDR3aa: CASSPRDRGRNGYTF; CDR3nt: TGTGCCAGCAGTCCCCGGGACAGGGGGCGTAATGGCTACACCTTC
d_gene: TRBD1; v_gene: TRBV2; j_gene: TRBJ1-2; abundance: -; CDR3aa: CASRGQYGYTF; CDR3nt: TGTGCCAGCCGGGGACAGTATGGCTACACCTTC
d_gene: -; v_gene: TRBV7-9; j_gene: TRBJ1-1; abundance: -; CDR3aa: CASSPSGGTEAFF; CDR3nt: TGTGCCAGCAGCCCTTCGGGGGGCACTGAAGCTTTCTTT
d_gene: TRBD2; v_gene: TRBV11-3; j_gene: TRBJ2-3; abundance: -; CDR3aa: CASSLGEGTDTQYF; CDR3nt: TGTGCCAGCAGCCTAGGGGAGGGGACAGATACGCAGTATTTT
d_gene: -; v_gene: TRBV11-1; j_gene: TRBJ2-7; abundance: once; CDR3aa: CASSLGHSYEQYF; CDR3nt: TGTGCCAGCAGCTTAGGACACTCATACGAGCAGTACTTC
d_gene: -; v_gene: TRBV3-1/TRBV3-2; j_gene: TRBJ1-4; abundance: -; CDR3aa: CASSHNRANEKLFF; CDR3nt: TGTGCCAGCAGCCACAATCGGGCTAATGAAAAACTGTTTTTT
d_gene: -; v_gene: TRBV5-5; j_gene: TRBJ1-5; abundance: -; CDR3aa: CASSLASSNQPQHF; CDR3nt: TGTGCCAGCAGCCTGGCGAGTAGCAATCAGCCCCAGCATTTT
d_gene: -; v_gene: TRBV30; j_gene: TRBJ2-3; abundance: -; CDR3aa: CAWRKNSGVQYF; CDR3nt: TGTGCCTGGAGGAAGAACAGCGGTGTACAGTATTTT
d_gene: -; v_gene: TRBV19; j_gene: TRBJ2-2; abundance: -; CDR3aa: CASSITGNTGELFF; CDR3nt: TGTGCCAGTAGTATAACAGGGAACACCGGGGAGCTGTTTTTT
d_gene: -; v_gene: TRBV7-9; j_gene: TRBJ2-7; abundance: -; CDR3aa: CASSQAAYEQYF; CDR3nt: TGTGCCAGCAGCCAAGCTGCCTACGAGCAGTACTTC
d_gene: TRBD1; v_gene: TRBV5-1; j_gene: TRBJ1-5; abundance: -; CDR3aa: CASSLDGQAGNQPQHF; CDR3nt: TGCGCCAGCAGCTTGGATGGACAGGCGGGGAATCAGCCCCAGCATTTT
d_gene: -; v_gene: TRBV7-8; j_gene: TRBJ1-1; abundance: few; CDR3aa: CASSLADRTEAFF; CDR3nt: TGTGCCAGCAGCTTAGCGGACAGAACTGAAGCTTTCTTT
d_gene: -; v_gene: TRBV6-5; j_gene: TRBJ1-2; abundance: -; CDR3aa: CATVTGNYGYTF; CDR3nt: TGTGCCACCGTGACGGGAAACTATGGCTACACCTTC
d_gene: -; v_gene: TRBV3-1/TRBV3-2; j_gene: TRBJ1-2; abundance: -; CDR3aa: CASSPAGEGGYTF; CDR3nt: TGTGCCAGCAGCCCAGCCGGGGAGGGCGGCTACACCTTC
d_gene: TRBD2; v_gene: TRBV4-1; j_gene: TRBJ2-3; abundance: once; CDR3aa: CASSQGVGGAGVTDTQYF; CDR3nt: TGCGCCAGCAGCCAAGGGGTGGGTGGAGCGGGGGTGACAGATACGCAGTATTTT
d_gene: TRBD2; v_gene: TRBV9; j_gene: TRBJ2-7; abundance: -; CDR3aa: CASSVDASGAYEQYF; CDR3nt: TGTGCCAGCAGCGTAGACGCTAGCGGGGCCTACGAGCAGTACTTC
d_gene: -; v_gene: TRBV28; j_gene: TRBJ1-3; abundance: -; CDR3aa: CASSSQGLHAGNTIYF; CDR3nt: TGTGCCAGCAGTTCACAGGGACTACATGCTGGAAACACCATATATTTT
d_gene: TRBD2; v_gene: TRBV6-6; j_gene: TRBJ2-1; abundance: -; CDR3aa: CASSPHSGSSYNEQFF; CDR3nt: TGTGCCAGCAGTCCCCATAGCGGGAGTTCCTACAATGAGCAGTTCTTC
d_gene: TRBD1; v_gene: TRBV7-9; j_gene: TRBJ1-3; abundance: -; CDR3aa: CASSPRDSSSGNTIYF; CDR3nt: TGTGCCAGCAGCCCTAGGGACAGCTCCTCTGGAAACACCATATATTTT
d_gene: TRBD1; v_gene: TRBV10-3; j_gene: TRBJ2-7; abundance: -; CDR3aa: CAIRGTGPYEQYF; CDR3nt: TGTGCCATCAGGGGGACAGGGCCCTACGAGCAGTACTTC
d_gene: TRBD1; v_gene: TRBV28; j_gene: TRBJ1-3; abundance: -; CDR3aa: CASRSGTVDANTIYF; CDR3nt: TGTGCCAGCAGATCTGGGACAGTGGATGCCAACACCATATATTTT
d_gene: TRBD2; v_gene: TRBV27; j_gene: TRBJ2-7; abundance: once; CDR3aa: CASSLRGTASYEQYF; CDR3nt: TGTGCCAGCAGCCTGCGGGGGACGGCTTCCTACGAGCAGTACTTC
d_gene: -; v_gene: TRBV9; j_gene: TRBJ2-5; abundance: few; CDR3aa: CASSVASGGSETQYF; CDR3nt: TGTGCCAGCAGCGTAGCTTCGGGTGGTAGCGAGACCCAGTACTTC
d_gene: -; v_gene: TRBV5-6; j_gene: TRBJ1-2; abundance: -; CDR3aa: CASSQGGKSNYGYTF; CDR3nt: TGTGCCAGCAGCCAGGGTGGAAAAAGTAACTATGGCTACACCTTC
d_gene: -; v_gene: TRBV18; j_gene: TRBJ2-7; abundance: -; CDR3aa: CASSPRGGGRASYEQYF; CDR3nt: TGTGCCAGCTCACCACGGGGGGGCGGGAGAGCATCCTACGAGCAGTACTTC
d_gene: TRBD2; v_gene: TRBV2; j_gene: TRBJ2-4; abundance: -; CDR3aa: CASNGGVKNIQYF; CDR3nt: TGTGCCAGCAACGGGGGGGTCAAAAACATTCAGTACTTC
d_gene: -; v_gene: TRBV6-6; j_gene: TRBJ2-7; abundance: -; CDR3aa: CASSHDLSITGAYEQYF; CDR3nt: TGTGCCAGCAGTCACGATTTATCCATCACAGGAGCCTACGAGCAGTACTTC
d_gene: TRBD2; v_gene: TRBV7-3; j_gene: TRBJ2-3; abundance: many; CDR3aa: CASSLSGNPDTQYF; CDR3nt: TGTGCCAGCAGCCTTAGCGGGAACCCAGATACGCAGTATTTT
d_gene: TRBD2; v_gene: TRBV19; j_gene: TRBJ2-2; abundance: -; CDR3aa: CATTSGNTGELFF; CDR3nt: TGTGCCACGACTAGCGGGAACACCGGGGAGCTGTTTTTT
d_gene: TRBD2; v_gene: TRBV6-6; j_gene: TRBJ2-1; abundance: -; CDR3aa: CASSSSGRGYNEQFF; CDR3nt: TGTGCCAGCAGTTCTAGCGGGAGGGGGTACAATGAGCAGTTCTTC
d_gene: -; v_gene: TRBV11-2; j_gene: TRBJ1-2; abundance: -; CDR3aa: CASSARPGLYGYTF; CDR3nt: TGTGCCAGCAGCGCCCGCCCAGGCCTCTATGGCTACACCTTC
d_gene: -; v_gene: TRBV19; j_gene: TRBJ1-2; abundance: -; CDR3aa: CASSSYGYTF; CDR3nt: TGTGCCAGCTCCAGCTATGGCTACACCTTC
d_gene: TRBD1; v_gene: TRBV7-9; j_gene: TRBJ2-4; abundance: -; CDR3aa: CASSFHRGRDAKNIQYF; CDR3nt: TGTGCCAGCAGCTTTCACAGGGGGCGCGACGCCAAAAACATTCAGTACTTC
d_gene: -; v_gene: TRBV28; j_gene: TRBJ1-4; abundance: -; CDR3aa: CASRRQVNEKLFF; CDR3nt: TGTGCCAGCAGGCGACAGGTTAATGAAAAACTGTTTTTT
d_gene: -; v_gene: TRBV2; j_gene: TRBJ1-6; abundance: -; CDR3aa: CASSVRQPNSPLHF; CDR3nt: TGTGCCAGCAGTGTCAGGCAGCCTAATTCACCCCTCCACTTT
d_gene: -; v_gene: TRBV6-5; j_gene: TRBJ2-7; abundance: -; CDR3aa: CASSYGPRQAGQYF; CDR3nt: TGTGCCAGCAGTTACGGTCCCCGACAGGCAGGGCAGTACTTC
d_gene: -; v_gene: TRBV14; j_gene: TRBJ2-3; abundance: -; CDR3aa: CASSQDSALPQYF; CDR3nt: TGTGCCAGCAGCCAAGATAGTGCACTTCCCCAGTATTTT
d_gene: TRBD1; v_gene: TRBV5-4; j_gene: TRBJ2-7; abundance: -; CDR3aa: CASTRDRSDEQYF; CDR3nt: TGTGCCAGCACCCGGGACAGATCTGACGAGCAGTACTTC
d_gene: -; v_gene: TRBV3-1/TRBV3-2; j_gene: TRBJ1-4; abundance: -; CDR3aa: CASSDGVVEKLFF; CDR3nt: TGTGCCAGCAGCGACGGGGTGGTGGAAAAACTGTTTTTT
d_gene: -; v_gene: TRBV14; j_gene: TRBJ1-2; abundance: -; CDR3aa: CASSLSPYGYTF; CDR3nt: TGTGCCAGCAGCCTAAGCCCCTATGGCTACACCTTC
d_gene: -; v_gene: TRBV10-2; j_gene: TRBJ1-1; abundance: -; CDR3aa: CASSRQASFLDTEAFF; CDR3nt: TGCGCCAGCAGTAGACAGGCGTCCTTCTTGGACACTGAAGCTTTCTTT
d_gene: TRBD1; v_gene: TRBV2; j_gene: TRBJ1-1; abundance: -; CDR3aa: CASRTGGVSGMNTEAFF; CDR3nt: TGTGCCAGCAGGACAGGGGGAGTTTCGGGTATGAACACTGAAGCTTTCTTT
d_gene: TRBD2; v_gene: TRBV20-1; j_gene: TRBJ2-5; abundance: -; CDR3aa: CSASTSGGAWETQYF; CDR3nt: TGCAGTGCTAGTACTAGCGGGGGGGCCTGGGAGACCCAGTACTTC
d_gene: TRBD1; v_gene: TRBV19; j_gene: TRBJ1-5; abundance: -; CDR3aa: CASSPRGTGSRNQPQHF; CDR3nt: TGTGCCAGCTCCCCTAGAGGGACAGGGTCGCGCAATCAGCCCCAGCATTTT
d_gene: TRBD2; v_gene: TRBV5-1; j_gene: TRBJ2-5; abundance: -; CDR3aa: CASRPPQLAGGEETQYF; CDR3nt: TGCGCCAGCAGACCGCCCCAGCTAGCGGGGGGCGAAGAGACCCAGTACTTC
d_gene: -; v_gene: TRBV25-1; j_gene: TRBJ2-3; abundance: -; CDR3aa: CASSERRTDHTDTQYF; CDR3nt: TGTGCCAGCAGTGAACGACGGACAGACCACACAGATACGCAGTATTTT
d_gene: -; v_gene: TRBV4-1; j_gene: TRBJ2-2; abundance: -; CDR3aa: CASRDQGYTGELFF; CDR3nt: TGCGCCAGCAGGGACCAGGGGTACACCGGGGAGCTGTTTTTT
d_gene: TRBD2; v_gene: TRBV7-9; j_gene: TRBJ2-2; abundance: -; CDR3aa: CASNAGEAGELFF; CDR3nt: TGTGCCAGCAATGCGGGGGAGGCCGGGGAGCTGTTTTTT
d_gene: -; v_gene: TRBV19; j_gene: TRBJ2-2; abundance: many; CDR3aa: CASSYRGNTGELFF; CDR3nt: TGTGCCAGTAGCTATCGGGGGAACACCGGGGAGCTGTTTTTT
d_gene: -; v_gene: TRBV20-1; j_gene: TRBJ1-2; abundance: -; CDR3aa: CSASRRINYGYTF; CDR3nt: TGCAGTGCTAGTAGGCGGATTAACTATGGCTACACCTTC
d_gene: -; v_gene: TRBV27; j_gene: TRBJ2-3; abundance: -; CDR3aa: CASRSSGTDTQYF; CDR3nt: TGTGCCAGCAGGTCCTCTGGCACAGATACGCAGTATTTT